This T cell receptor beta chain was recorded in a study of blood T cell repertoires in COVID-19. Study background: The samples span acute and convalescent COVID-19 from the United States, Italy and Spain.

In the original workflow: The assay estimated nucleated cells by amplifying reference gene primers. The assay was immunoSEQ multiplex PCR, and TCRdb's table has in-frame clones only and misses some. That table gives V, J and clone size, and the DNA gave D and trimming. Here the sample spans approximately 260,000 clones, roughly 88% being singletons. Sample: peripheral blood. This receptor was obtained from a woman aged 65 to 85 with acute or convalescent COVID-19.

Here the CDR3 reads CASSPGQGDGYTF. CDR3 coding DNA: TGTGCCAGCAGCCCGGGACAGGGAGATGGCTACACCTTC. The chain links TRBV5-6 to TRBJ1-2, with 9 nucleotides matching TRBD1. Trimming cost V 4 bases and J 6 bases; bases outside gene matches: 4. This CDR3 spans 13 amino acids. Germline loops: CDR1 SGHDT, CDR2 YYEEEE.